One sample yielded the 25 T cell receptor beta chains listed below, sequenced in a study of shared clonotypes between healthy human individuals. The assay was immunoSEQ multiplex PCR, and TCRdb's table has in-frame clones only and misses some. The table lists about 2.1 million clones, just under 95% of them singletons. Positively selected for CCR7, the CD45RO-negative cells used as naive CD8 cells excluded terminally differentiated effector memory CD45RA+ cells. Sequencing was carried out using naive CD8+ T cells from PBMCs. The receptors originated from a man younger than 30 in good health. Some clones in this sample may be carry-over from other donors' samples.

The gene calls are TRBV15 and TRBJ2-1; D may be TRBD2 (5 bases). The CDR3 length is 15 residues. Trimming removed 5 bases at V and 5 bases at J, with 16 bases between. Germline CDR1 reads LNHNV; CDR2 reads YYDKDF (reference sequence). The CDR3 DNA reads as TGTGCCACCAGCCCCCGGGGTAGCTTCCACAATGAGCAGTTCTTC. The encoded protein is CATSPRGSFHNEQFF. The variable domain in full, completed from reference TRBV15 and TRBJ2-1, reads DAMVIQNPRYQVTQFGKPVTLSCSQTLNHNVMYWYQQKSSQAPKLLFHYYDKDFNNEADTPDNFQSRRPNTSFCFLDIRSPGLGDTAMYLCATSPRGSFHNEQFFGPGTRLTVL.

The rearrangement links TRBV11-2 to TRBJ2-5; weak D call: TRBD2 (6 bases). The germline V gene has CDR1 SGHAT and CDR2 FQNNGV. V was trimmed by 3 bases and J by 4 bases, leaving 9 bases between them. The CDR3 covers 13 residues. The CDR3 nucleotides read TGTGCCAGCAGCTTCCAAGCGGGAGAGACCCAGTACTTC. It codes for CASSFQAGETQYF.

This sequence joins TRBV19 and TRBJ2-7, with 8 nucleotides matching TRBD2. The CDR3 is 15 amino acids. CDR1 is LNHDA, CDR2 SQIVND, per germline (reference sequence). V dropped 1 base and J dropped 7; count of bases not matched to a gene: 9. The CDR3, as DNA: TGTGCCAGTAGTATAGTCGCTAGCGGGTACCTGGAGCAGTACTTC. Translated: CASSIVASGYLEQYF.

This rearrangement joins TRBV7-9 to TRBJ2-1; no reliable D call. This CDR3 comprises 14 residues. The germline V and J ends were trimmed by 2 bases and 7 bases, with 12 bases remaining between them. Germline CDR1 reads SEHNR; CDR2 reads FQNEAQ (reference sequence). The CDR3 nucleotides read TGTGCCAGCAGCTTAAGTGGACCGCCAAATGAGCAGTTCTTC. Amino acid sequence: CASSLSGPPNEQFF. The full variable domain, in which reference TRBV7-9 and TRBJ2-1 provide the parts outside the CDR3, is DTGVSQNPRHKITKRGQNVTFRCDPISEHNRLYWYRQTLGQGPEFLTYFQNEAQLEKSRLLSDRFSAERPKGSFSTLEIQRTEQGDSAMYLCASSLSGPPNEQFFGPGTRLTVL.

To note about this clone: At the DNA level, this CDR3 is encoded by other sequences in the same sample as well. V gene TRBV27 combines with J gene TRBJ1-2, with 7 bases identical to TRBD1. The V gene end was trimmed by 3 bases and the J gene end by 2 bases; junction bases not matched to a gene: 3. The V gene's germline CDR1 is MNHEY and CDR2 SMNVEV (reference sequence). CDR3 length equals 14 residues. CDR3 in DNA: TGTGCCAGCAGTTTGACAGGGTCGAACTATGGCTACACCTTC. Its translation: CASSLTGSNYGYTF.

CDR3 amino acids: CASSTFTIFSGNTIYF. Written as DNA, the CDR3 is TGTGCCAGCAGCACCTTTACCATCTTCTCTGGAAACACCATATATTTT. The rearrangement links TRBV13 to TRBJ1-3, with D unclear. Trimming shortened V by 5 bases and J by 0 bases, and 14 bases separated the two germline ends. Germline CDR1 is PRHDT and CDR2 is FYEKMQ (reference sequence). The CDR3 contains 16 residues.

This clone showed up just once. The chain has TRBV4-1 and TRBJ1-1; TRBD1 might be the D (5 bases). Per germline, CDR1 MGHRA and CDR2 YSYEKL. The CDR3 is 15 residues long. V lost 0 bases and J 4 bases, leaving 12 bases between the germline ends. CDR3 sequence reads: CASSQDDRSGTEAFF. CDR3 coding DNA: TGCGCCAGCAGCCAAGACGACAGAAGTGGCACTGAAGCTTTCTTT.

CDR3 in DNA: TGTGCCAGCAGCCTTGTGACAGGGTCCTACGAGCAGTACTTC. As protein: CASSLVTGSYEQYF. The chain employs TRBV7-9 and TRBJ2-7; 7 nucleotides line up with TRBD1. The germline CDR1 and CDR2 sequences are SEHNR and FQNEAQ (reference sequence). Trimming removed 5 bases from V and 1 base from J; junction bases left unmatched: 5. This CDR3 spans 14 amino acids.

The chain is built from TRBV6-5 and TRBJ2-2, with 9 bases that match TRBD2. V was pared by 4 bases and J by 4 bases, with 4 bases of the junction left unmatched. Looked up from germline, CDR1 is MNHEY and CDR2 is SVGAGI. There are 15 residues in the CDR3. CDR3 in DNA: TGTGCCAGCAGTTTTCGGACTAGCGTCACCGGGGAGCTGTTTTTT. As protein: CASSFRTSVTGELFF.

In its sample, this clone was seen a few times. The chain couples TRBV25-1 to TRBJ1-2; D unclear. CDR1 is MGHDK and CDR2 is SYGVNS in the germline V gene. This CDR3 has 11 amino acids. Trimming left V 6 bases short and J 8 bases short, with 10 bases between. CDR3 sequence reads: CASSRGPGYTF. The DNA for the CDR3 is TGTGCCAGCAGCCGAGGACCCGGCTACACCTTC.

To note about this clone: Other DNA sequences in this specimen translate into the identical CDR3. V usage is TRBV27 and J usage is TRBJ2-7; TRBD1 aligns across 10 bases. The J segment lost 3 bases and the V segment lost 6 bases, leaving 5 bases of the junction unmatched. CDR1 and CDR2 (germline): MNHEY, SMNVEV (reference sequence). CDR3 length: 14 amino acids. CDR3 nucleotides: TGTGCCAGCAGCCCCGGGACAGGGGTCTACGAGCAGTACTTC. Protein: CASSPGTGVYEQYF.

This sequence joins TRBV2 and TRBJ2-1; D might be TRBD1 or TRBD2, each matching 5 bases. The V and J ends lost 8 bases and 0 bases respectively, with 11 bases between them. This CDR3 contains 14 residues. CDR1 SNHLY and CDR2 FYNNEI come from the germline V gene. The CDR3 region has the DNA TGTGCCAGCCTCCGGGACCCCTCCTACAATGAGCAGTTCTTC. It encodes CASLRDPSYNEQFF.

The chain joins TRBV5-1 to TRBJ1-2; D is possibly TRBD1 (5 bases). V lost 7 bases, J lost 2 bases, and 15 bases lay in between. Germline-derived CDR1 and CDR2 are SGHRS and YFSETQ. There are 14 residues in the CDR3. The CDR3 nucleotides read TGCGCCAGCGGTTCGGCAGGGTCGAACTATGGCTACACCTTC. Amino acids: CASGSAGSNYGYTF.

This chain connects TRBV4-2 to TRBJ2-2; TRBD2 matches 10 bases. Germline trimming cut 1 base from V and 5 bases from J; bases unmatched to any gene: 16. The CDR3 is 20 amino acids. Per germline, CDR1 LGHNA and CDR2 YNFKEQ. As DNA, the CDR3 is TGTGCCAGCAGCCAAGGTGTCTTGGCAGCGGGAGGGCCGAGGACCGGGGAGCTGTTTTTT. It encodes CASSQGVLAAGGPRTGELFF.

The chain uses TRBV6-1 and TRBJ2-3; 7 nucleotides align to TRBD1. From germline, CDR1 is MNHNS and CDR2 SASEGT. The CDR3 runs 15 residues. V lost 6 bases to trimming and J lost 0 bases; unmatched junction nucleotides: 6. The DNA of the CDR3 is TGTGCCAGCAGGAGTGGGACAGCTAGCACAGATACGCAGTATTTT. It codes for CASRSGTASTDTQYF.

The CDR3 spells CASSLGLAGGIAKNIQYF. The CDR3 DNA is TGTGCCAGCAGCCTGGGACTAGCGGGAGGGATAGCCAAAAACATTCAGTACTTC. The chain links TRBV28 to TRBJ2-4, with 16 bases identical to TRBD2. Germline trimming cut 6 bases from V and 0 bases from J; bases unmatched to any gene: 5. The germline V gene encodes CDR1 MDHEN and CDR2 SYDVKM. The CDR3 runs 18 residues. The full variable domain, completed using reference TRBV28 and TRBJ2-4, is DVKVTQSSRYLVKRTGEKVFLECVQDMDHENMFWYRQDPGLGLRLIYFSYDVKMKEKGDIPEGYSVSREKKERFSLILESASTNQTSMYLCASSLGLAGGIAKNIQYFGAGTRLSVL.

The rearrangement joins TRBV28 to TRBJ2-7, with D possibly matching TRBD2 (5 bases). This CDR3 has 13 residues. Germline V CDR1 and CDR2: MDHEN, SYDVKM. Trimming pared 2 bases from V and 6 bases from J, leaving 11 bases between. The DNA of the CDR3 is TGTGCCAGCAGTTTAGTACGAGGGCGCGAGCAGTACTTC. Translated, it gives CASSLVRGREQYF.

The chain recombines TRBV7-8 with TRBJ2-7, with D perhaps assigned TRBD1 or TRBD2 (6 bases each). This CDR3 comprises 13 residues. The ends were cut back, 1 base at V and 7 bases at J, with 11 bases in the middle. Germline assignment: CDR1 SGHVS and CDR2 FQNEAQ. The CDR3 sequence: CASSLGGAGEQYF. DNA for the CDR3: TGTGCCAGCAGCTTAGGGGGGGCAGGGGAGCAGTACTTC. Variable domain in full (rest from reference TRBV7-8 and TRBJ2-7): GAGVSQSPRYKVAKRGQDVALRCDPISGHVSLFWYQQALGQGPEFLTYFQNEAQLDKSGLPSDRFFAERPEGSVSTLKIQRTQQEDSAVYLCASSLGGAGEQYFGPGTRLTVT.

This chain uses TRBV13 with TRBJ2-7, with 7 bases lining up with TRBD2. Germline V gives CDR1 PRHDT, CDR2 FYEKMQ (reference sequence). The CDR3 sequence is 15 residues long. V lost 6 bases to trimming and J lost 2 bases; unmatched junction nucleotides: 10. DNA of the CDR3: TGTGCCAGCAGTTCACCCATGGCGGGGGCCTACGAGCAGTACTTC. Amino acids: CASSSPMAGAYEQYF.

The chain carries TRBV25-1 and TRBJ2-7; tentatively, D is TRBD1 (6 bases). The CDR3 consists of 13 residues. Trimming took 7 bases from V and 1 from J, leaving 11 bases between them. Germline CDR1 MGHDK, CDR2 SYGVNS. The CDR3 DNA follows: TGTGCCAGCAAGGGGGAGAGGTCCTACGAGCAGTACTTC. Protein product: CASKGERSYEQYF.

In DNA form, the CDR3 reads TGTGCCAGCAGAGGGCTCCCCCCCCATAAGTATTTT. Translating gives CASRGLPPHKYF. V usage is TRBV27 and J usage is TRBJ2-3; no clear D. CDR1 is MNHEY and CDR2 is SMNVEV in the germline V gene (reference sequence). The CDR3 has 12 amino acids. V lost 6 bases and J 13 bases, leaving 17 bases between the germline ends.

V usage is TRBV10-2 and J usage is TRBJ2-7, with a possible D match to TRBD2 (6 bases). The V end lost 9 bases, the J end lost 2 bases, and 17 bases lay between the germline ends. The CDR3 runs 14 residues. CDR1 is WSHSY, CDR2 SAAADI, per germline. CDR3 sequence reads: CASSDRDWTYEQYF. The CDR3 DNA is TGCGCCAGTTCCGACCGGGACTGGACCTACGAGCAGTACTTC.

The gene calls are TRBV28 and TRBJ2-2, with 11 bases aligning to TRBD1. Trimming cost V 5 bases and J 0 bases; bases outside gene matches: 5. The CDR3 spans 17 residues. Germline V gene data show CDR1 as MDHEN and CDR2 as SYDVKM. The DNA for the CDR3 is TGTGCCAGCAGTCAAGGGACAGGGGGAACGAACACCGGGGAGCTGTTTTTT. Protein: CASSQGTGGTNTGELFF.

The chain uses TRBV28 and TRBJ1-5; 8 nucleotides agree with TRBD1. Germline V lookup: CDR1 MDHEN, CDR2 SYDVKM. V was pared by 6 bases and J by 2 bases, with 6 bases of the junction left unmatched. This CDR3 has 15 residues. This chain's CDR3 is CASRFQGAGNQPQHF. CDR3 DNA sequence: TGTGCCAGCAGGTTTCAGGGGGCGGGCAATCAGCCCCAGCATTTT.

On this clone: Other DNA sequences from this sample encode an identical CDR3 as well. V is TRBV11-2 and J is TRBJ2-7, with no clear D. Germline loops: CDR1 SGHAT, CDR2 FQNNGV. This CDR3 is 13 amino acids long. With 3 bases removed from V and 2 bases from J, the gap between germline ends came to 8 bases. Here the CDR3 reads CASSFGTAYEQYF. The CDR3 DNA is TGTGCCAGCAGCTTTGGTACAGCCTACGAGCAGTACTTC.